Sequencing of this TCR beta chain was carried out in a study of cytomegalovirus exposure and HLA in healthy donors. Findings and caveats of the study: Accurate prediction of most subjects' HLA-A and HLA-B alleles from TCR beta sequences was reported. Productive status was seen about 90% or about 30% of the time for most TCR beta V segments in an earlier analysis. Owing to their indistinguishability, certain V segments, notably TRBV6-2 and TRBV6-3, were excluded.

With regard to this clone: As yet, its antigen is unknown.

Germline CDR1 and CDR2: LGHNA and YNFKEQ. V was clipped by 0 bases and J by 4 bases, with 9 bases between them. The CDR3 has 14 residues. PCR involved 60 Vbeta and 13 Jbeta primers. The table came from immunoSEQ multiplex PCR; TCRdb's copy has only in-frame clones and leaves some out. Here the sample spans under 200,000 clones, about 82% being singletons. The sequence came from a female donor in good health and CMV-seronegative. Specimen: PBMCs. The rearrangement joins TRBV4-2 to TRBJ1-2; D remains unclear. The CDR3 DNA reads as TGTGCCAGCAGCCAAGATCGGGGATCCTATGGCTACACCTTC. This encodes CASSQDRGSYGYTF.